This passage covers 27 T cell receptor beta chains from one sample sequenced in a study of cytomegalovirus exposure and HLA in healthy donors. The protocol was immunoSEQ multiplex PCR, while the TCRdb copy is restricted to in-frame clones and leaves out a portion. The data contain roughly 130,000 clones, almost 85% of them singletons. The specimen was PBMCs. The receptors shown here come from a woman aged 25-40 years in good health and CMV-seronegative.

V is TRBV2 and J is TRBJ1-4; D is possibly TRBD1 (5 bases). Trimming took off 3 bases at V and 2 bases at J, with 10 bases between the two ends. The CDR3 consists of 15 residues. CDR1 SNHLY and CDR2 FYNNEI come from the germline V gene. The CDR3 nucleotides read TGTGCCAGCAGTGACGGGGGGTTGACTAATGAAAAACTGTTTTTT. It encodes CASSDGGLTNEKLFF.

This rearrangement joins TRBV27 to TRBJ2-5; tentatively, D is TRBD2 (5 bases). Germline values: CDR1 MNHEY, CDR2 SMNVEV (reference sequence). The CDR3 spans 16 residues. V was clipped by 6 bases and J by 5 bases, with 22 bases between them. CDR3 DNA sequence: TGTGCCAGCAGCTCCTCCCGCACGGGGATGCTGGAGACCCAGTACTTC. Translation gives CASSSSRTGMLETQYF.

V is TRBV4-1 and J is TRBJ2-1, with 12 bases lining up with TRBD2. This CDR3 has 16 amino acids. Looked up from germline, CDR1 is MGHRA and CDR2 is YSYEKL. V lost 1 base, J lost 8 bases, and 6 bases stayed unmatched. CDR3 sequence reads: CASSQVLAGGRDEQFF. The CDR3 DNA reads TGCGCCAGCAGCCAAGTTCTAGCGGGGGGGCGGGATGAGCAGTTCTTC.

V gene TRBV29-1 combines with J gene TRBJ1-2, with 8 bases identical to TRBD1. V lost 6 bases to trimming and J lost 0 bases; unmatched junction nucleotides: 6. The CDR3 totals 14 residues. Germline V gene sequence: CDR1 SQVTM, CDR2 ANQGSEA. The CDR3 protein is CSVRDRRTNYGYTF. The CDR3 DNA sequence: TGCAGCGTCCGGGACAGGCGAACTAACTATGGCTACACCTTC. Full variable domain (outside the CDR3, taken from reference TRBV29-1 and TRBJ1-2): SAVISQKPSRDICQRGTSLTIQCQVDSQVTMMFWYRQQPGQSLTLIATANQGSEATYESGFVIDKFPISRPNLTFSTLTVSNMSPEDSSIYLCSVRDRRTNYGYTFGSGTRLTVV.

The rearrangement joins TRBV18 to TRBJ2-7; D gene uncertain. Per the germline V gene, CDR1 is KGHSH and CDR2 is LQKENI. Trimming stripped 4 bases from V and 2 bases from J, with 9 bases between. This CDR3 is 13 amino acids long. CDR3 DNA sequence: TGTGCCAGCTCACTTAGTTTCCCCTACGAGCAGTACTTC. Protein sequence: CASSLSFPYEQYF.

There are a few counts of this clone. The chain has TRBV2 and TRBJ2-5; TRBD2 matches 7 bases. The germline V gene encodes CDR1 SNHLY and CDR2 FYNNEI. The CDR3 has 13 residues. Trimming removed 8 bases from V and 5 bases from J; junction bases left unmatched: 8. Here the CDR3 reads CASEAGRRETQYF. The CDR3, as DNA: TGTGCCAGCGAAGCGGGGCGCAGGGAGACCCAGTACTTC.

The chain joins TRBV27 to TRBJ1-6; D not certain. The CDR3 has 15 amino acids. Trimming pared 6 bases from V and 7 bases from J, leaving 16 bases between. Per the germline V gene, CDR1 is MNHEY and CDR2 is SMNVEV (reference sequence). The CDR3 protein is CASSLGRGRNSPLHF. CDR3 DNA: TGTGCCAGCAGCTTAGGCCGAGGGCGGAATTCACCCCTCCACTTT.

The table lists this clone with a count of one. The gene calls are TRBV7-9 and TRBJ1-2, with D tentatively TRBD1 (6 bases). CDR3 length equals 16 residues. The germline gives CDR1 SEHNR, CDR2 FQNEAQ (reference sequence). V was shortened by 1 base and J by 3 bases, with 15 bases between the two germline ends. CDR3 residues: CASSLGQQGWHYGYTF. The CDR3, as DNA: TGTGCCAGCAGCTTAGGACAACAGGGTTGGCACTATGGCTACACCTTC. Together with reference TRBV7-9 and TRBJ1-2, the CDR3 gives the full variable domain: DTGVSQNPRHKITKRGQNVTFRCDPISEHNRLYWYRQTLGQGPEFLTYFQNEAQLEKSRLLSDRFSAERPKGSFSTLEIQRTEQGDSAMYLCASSLGQQGWHYGYTFGSGTRLTVV.

This chain uses TRBV12-5 with TRBJ2-3, with unresolved D. Trimming stripped 5 bases from V and 1 base from J, with 4 bases between. CDR3 length: 12 residues. Germline V gives CDR1 LGHNT, CDR2 FRNRAP. CDR3 DNA sequence: TGTGCTAGTGGTCAGGGCACAGATACGCAGTATTTT. This encodes CASGQGTDTQYF.

This clone was detected only once. The V gene is TRBV2, the J gene TRBJ1-1; D perhaps matches TRBD1 (5 bases). The V and J ends lost 3 bases and 0 bases respectively, with 8 bases between them. CDR3 length: 14 residues. CDR1 SNHLY and CDR2 FYNNEI come from the germline V gene. DNA for the CDR3: TGTGCCAGCAGTGACAGGGTTATGAACACTGAAGCTTTCTTT. This translates into CASSDRVMNTEAFF.

This chain links TRBV2 with TRBJ1-2; 10 bases are shared with TRBD1. The CDR3 spans 16 residues. V trimming: 5 bases; J trimming: 1 base; junction bases outside the gene matches: 7. Germline lookup yields CDR1 SNHLY and CDR2 FYNNEI. CDR3 amino acids: CASSLTGGFGNYGYTF. The CDR3 DNA follows: TGTGCCAGCAGTTTGACAGGGGGCTTTGGTAACTATGGCTACACCTTC.

The V and J genes are TRBV6-5 and TRBJ1-6; 11 positions match TRBD1. CDR3 length: 14 amino acids. The ends lost 2 bases at V and 10 bases at J; junction bases unmatched: 1. Germline CDR1 is MNHEY and CDR2 is SVGAGI. CDR3 nucleotide sequence: TGTGCCAGCAGTTACGGACAGGGGGCGTCACCCCTCCACTTT. Translating gives CASSYGQGASPLHF.

The chain is built from TRBV4-1 and TRBJ1-3, with D possibly matching TRBD1 (5 bases). V lost 0 bases and J lost 3, with 9 bases in between. CDR1 is MGHRA, CDR2 YSYEKL, per germline. The CDR3 is 15 amino acids. DNA for the CDR3: TGCGCCAGCAGCCAAGACCAGGGTTTTGGAAACACCATATATTTT. Translated: CASSQDQGFGNTIYF.

The V call is TRBV5-1, the J call TRBJ1-1; no firm D call. The germline V gene encodes CDR1 SGHRS and CDR2 YFSETQ. The V and J ends lost 0 bases and 5 bases respectively, with 17 bases between them. The CDR3 contains 16 residues. CDR3 bases: TGCGCCAGCAGCTTGGGAGTGGGCAGGTTCGATACTGAAGCTTTCTTT. Translated: CASSLGVGRFDTEAFF.

The genes are TRBV6-5 and TRBJ2-6; no reliable D call. Germline V gene lookup returns CDR1 MNHEY and CDR2 SVGAGI. The CDR3 totals 15 residues. Trimming took off 0 bases at V and 2 bases at J, with 5 bases between the two ends. The CDR3 region has the DNA TGTGCCAGCAGTTACTCGCTAACTGGGGCCAACGTCCTGACTTTC. Its translation: CASSYSLTGANVLTF.

This clone has more than one count but fewer than ten. The chain employs TRBV9 and TRBJ2-1, with D perhaps matching TRBD2 (6 bases). Trimming pared 6 bases from V and 9 bases from J, leaving 19 bases between. Germline values: CDR1 SGDLS, CDR2 YYNGEE. This CDR3 has 14 amino acids. CDR3 residues: CASNWRGSESEQFF. In DNA form, the CDR3 reads TGTGCCAGCAATTGGAGGGGAAGCGAGAGTGAGCAGTTCTTC.

This chain links TRBV5-4 with TRBJ1-6, with TRBD1 as a possible D gene (5 bases). Germline V lookup: CDR1 SGHNT, CDR2 YYREEE (reference sequence). Trimming pared 4 bases from V and 5 bases from J, leaving 13 bases between. The CDR3 runs to 15 residues. The CDR3 loop is CASSPDQGNNSPLHF. The CDR3 coding sequence is TGTGCCAGCAGCCCAGATCAGGGAAATAATTCACCCCTCCACTTT. Full variable domain (remainder filled in from reference TRBV5-4 and TRBJ1-6): ETGVTQSPTHLIKTRGQQVTLRCSSQSGHNTVSWYQQALGQGPQFIFQYYREEENGRGNFPPRFSGLQFPNYSSELNVNALELDDSALYLCASSPDQGNNSPLHFGNGTRLTVT.

This clone was seen just once. This sequence joins TRBV5-1 and TRBJ2-7; 8 nucleotides line up with TRBD2. V trimming: 0 bases; J trimming: 2 bases; junction bases outside the gene matches: 4. Germline V CDR1 and CDR2: SGHRS, YFSETQ. CDR3 length: 15 amino acids. Written as DNA, the CDR3 is TGCGCCAGCAGCTTGGGGGCGGGGGGCCCCTACGAGCAGTACTTC. Translated, it gives CASSLGAGGPYEQYF. The full variable domain, with the rest looked up from reference TRBV5-1 and TRBJ2-7, is KAGVTQTPRYLIKTRGQQVTLSCSPISGHRSVSWYQQTPGQGLQFLFEYFSETQRNKGNFPGRFSGRQFSNSRSEMNVSTLELGDSALYLCASSLGAGGPYEQYFGPGTRLTVT.

The chain couples TRBV5-1 to TRBJ1-2; D remains ambiguous. Trimming cost V 0 bases and J 2 bases, with 14 bases left between them. CDR1 is SGHRS and CDR2 is YFSETQ in the germline V gene. This CDR3 is 16 amino acids long. The CDR3 nucleotides are TGCGCCAGCAGCTTGGCCGACTGGAGTCGCAACTATGGCTACACCTTC. It translates to CASSLADWSRNYGYTF.

This chain uses TRBV7-9 with TRBJ2-7, with no clear D. The CDR3 sequence is 11 residues long. Germline assignment: CDR1 SEHNR and CDR2 FQNEAQ (reference sequence). V dropped 5 bases and J dropped 4 bases, with 6 bases sitting between them. CDR3 sequence: CASSGSYEQYF. The CDR3 DNA is TGTGCCAGCAGCGGCTCGTACGAGCAGTACTTC.

This rearrangement joins TRBV14 to TRBJ1-6; D possibly corresponds to TRBD1 (6 bases). V was clipped by 0 bases and J by 9 bases, with 12 bases between them. Germline CDR1 and CDR2: SGHDN and FVKESK. CDR3 size: 15 residues. Here the CDR3 reads CASSQDLGGVSPLHF. DNA for the CDR3: TGTGCCAGCAGCCAAGATCTAGGGGGGGTTTCACCCCTCCACTTT.

The gene calls are TRBV28 and TRBJ2-2, with TRBD2 matching over 9 bases. Losses at the gene ends were 6 bases for V and 1 base for J; bases not matched to a gene: 3. CDR3 length equals 15 residues. Per the germline V gene, CDR1 is MDHEN and CDR2 is SYDVKM. DNA for the CDR3: TGTGCCAGCAGCCGGACTAGCGTGAACACCGGGGAGCTGTTTTTT. Amino acid sequence: CASSRTSVNTGELFF.

This rearrangement joins TRBV2 to TRBJ2-1, with D maybe TRBD2 (7 bases). CDR1 is SNHLY, CDR2 FYNNEI, per germline. The CDR3 is 14 amino acids. Trimming removed 1 base from V and 7 bases from J, with 11 bases in between. The CDR3 loop is CASSEEGGRNEQFF. The CDR3 DNA is TGTGCCAGCAGTGAAGAGGGGGGGAGGAATGAGCAGTTCTTC.

J is TRBJ2-4 and V is TRBV7-2, with 16 bases matching TRBD2. The CDR3 is made up of 17 amino acids. The V gene end was trimmed by 5 bases and the J gene end by 7 bases; junction bases not matched to a gene: 8. CDR1 is SGHTA, CDR2 FQGNSA, per germline. In nucleotides, the CDR3 is TGTGCCAGCAGCCTGGGACTAGCGGGGGGGCCGGAGAACATTCAGTACTTC. Its translation is CASSLGLAGGPENIQYF. The entire variable domain, with the rest obtained from reference TRBV7-2 and TRBJ2-4, is as follows: GAGVSQSPSNKVTEKGKDVELRCDPISGHTALYWYRQSLGQGLEFLIYFQGNSAPDKSGLPSDRFSAERTGGSVSTLTIQRTQQEDSAVYLCASSLGLAGGPENIQYFGAGTRLSVL.

This chain links TRBV29-1 with TRBJ1-3; D may be TRBD1 (6 bases). Germline V gene lookup returns CDR1 SQVTM and CDR2 ANQGSEA. This CDR3 region has 13 residues. V lost 7 bases to trimming and J lost 0 bases, with 10 bases between them. The CDR3 protein is CSGRTASGNTIYF. CDR3 nucleotides: TGCAGCGGGAGGACAGCCTCTGGAAACACCATATATTTT.

The V gene is TRBV5-4, the J gene TRBJ2-3; 8 bases are a match to TRBD1. Trimming removed 4 bases from V and 4 bases from J; junction bases left unmatched: 5. This CDR3 spans 14 amino acids. Germline V gives CDR1 SGHNT, CDR2 YYREEE (reference sequence). CDR3 nucleotide sequence: TGTGCCAGCAGCCGACAGGGGTCGGCAGATACGCAGTATTTT. Amino acids: CASSRQGSADTQYF. Based on the CDR3 plus reference TRBV5-4 and TRBJ2-3, the full variable domain is ETGVTQSPTHLIKTRGQQVTLRCSSQSGHNTVSWYQQALGQGPQFIFQYYREEENGRGNFPPRFSGLQFPNYSSELNVNALELDDSALYLCASSRQGSADTQYFGPGTRLTVL.

V and J are TRBV2 and TRBJ1-3, with a possible D match to TRBD1 (5 bases). CDR1 and CDR2 from the germline V gene are SNHLY and FYNNEI. This CDR3 is built from 14 residues. The V end was cut by 3 bases, the J end by 3 bases, with 9 bases between. CDR3 amino acids: CASSEGRGGNTIYF. The CDR3 DNA sequence: TGTGCCAGCAGTGAGGGGAGGGGTGGAAACACCATATATTTT.